This T cell receptor (beta chain) was identified in a study of blood T cells in healthy people across ages. Next came a second PCR, run for about 6 to 12 cycles, which used a sample-barcoded 5' primer along with a J-beta primer mix. TCRdb reanalysed the 5' RACE reads using MiXCR and keeps one entry per CDR3 protein. The repertoire holds more than 1,400,000 distinct CDR3 sequences, with about 40% as singletons. Trimming left V 5 bases short and J 7 bases short, with 8 bases between. This CDR3 is built from 11 residues. CDR1 is SGHTA, CDR2 FQGNSA, per germline. The chain couples TRBV7-2 to TRBJ1-2; D is ambiguous. The origin of this receptor is a woman aged 18 to 35 in good health. Sequenced sample: blood. The CDR3 bases are TGTGCCAGCAGCAAATCAATTGGCTACACCTTC. This translates into CASSKSIGYTF.